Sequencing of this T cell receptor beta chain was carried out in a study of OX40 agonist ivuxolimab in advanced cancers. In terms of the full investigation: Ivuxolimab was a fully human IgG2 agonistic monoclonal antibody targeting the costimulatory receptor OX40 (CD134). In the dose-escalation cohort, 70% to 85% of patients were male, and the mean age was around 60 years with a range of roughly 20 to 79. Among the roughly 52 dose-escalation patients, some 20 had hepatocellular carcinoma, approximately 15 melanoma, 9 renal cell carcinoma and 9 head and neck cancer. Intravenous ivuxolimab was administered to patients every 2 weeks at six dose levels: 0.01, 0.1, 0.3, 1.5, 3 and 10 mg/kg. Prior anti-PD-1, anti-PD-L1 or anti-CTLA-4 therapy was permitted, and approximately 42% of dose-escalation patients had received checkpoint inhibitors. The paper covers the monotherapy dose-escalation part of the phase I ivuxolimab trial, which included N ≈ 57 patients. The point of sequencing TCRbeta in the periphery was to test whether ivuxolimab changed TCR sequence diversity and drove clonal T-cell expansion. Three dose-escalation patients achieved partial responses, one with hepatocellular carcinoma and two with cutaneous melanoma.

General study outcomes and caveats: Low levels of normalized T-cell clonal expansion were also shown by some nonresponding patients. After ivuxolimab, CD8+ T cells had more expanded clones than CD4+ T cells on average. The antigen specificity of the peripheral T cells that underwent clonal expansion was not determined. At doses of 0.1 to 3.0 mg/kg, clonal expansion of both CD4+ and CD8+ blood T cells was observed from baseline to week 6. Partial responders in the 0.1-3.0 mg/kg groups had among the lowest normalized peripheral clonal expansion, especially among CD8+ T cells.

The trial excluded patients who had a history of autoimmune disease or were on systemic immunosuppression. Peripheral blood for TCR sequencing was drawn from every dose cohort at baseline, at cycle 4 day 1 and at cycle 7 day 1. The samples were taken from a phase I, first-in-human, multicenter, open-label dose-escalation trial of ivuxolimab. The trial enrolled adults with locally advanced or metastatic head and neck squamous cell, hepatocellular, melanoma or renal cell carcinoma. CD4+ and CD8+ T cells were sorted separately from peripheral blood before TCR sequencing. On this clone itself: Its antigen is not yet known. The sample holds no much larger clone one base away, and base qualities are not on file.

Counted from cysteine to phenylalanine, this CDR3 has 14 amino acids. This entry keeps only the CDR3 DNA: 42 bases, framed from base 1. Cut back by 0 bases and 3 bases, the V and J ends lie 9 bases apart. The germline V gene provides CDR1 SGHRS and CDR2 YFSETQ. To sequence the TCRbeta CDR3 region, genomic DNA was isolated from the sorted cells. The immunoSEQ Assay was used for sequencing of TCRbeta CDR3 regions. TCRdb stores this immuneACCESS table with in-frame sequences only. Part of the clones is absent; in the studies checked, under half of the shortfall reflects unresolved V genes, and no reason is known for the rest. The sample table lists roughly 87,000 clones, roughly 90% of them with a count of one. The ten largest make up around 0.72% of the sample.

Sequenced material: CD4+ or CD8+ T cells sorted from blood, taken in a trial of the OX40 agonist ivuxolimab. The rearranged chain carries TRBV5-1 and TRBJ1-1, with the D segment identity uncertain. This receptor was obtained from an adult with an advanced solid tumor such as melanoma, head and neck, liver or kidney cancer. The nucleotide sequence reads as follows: TGCGCCAGCAGCTTGGTGGTCGGGGACACTGAAGCTTTCTTT. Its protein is CASSLVVGDTEAFF.